A single sample is the source of the 17 T cell receptor beta chains below, sequenced in a study of blood T cell repertoires in COVID-19. Here immunoSEQ multiplex PCR was the method, and the copy in TCRdb shows in-frame clones only, minus some. The data contain about 220,000 clones, about 80% of them singletons. Sample: PBMCs or T cells enriched from blood (not recorded which). The receptors were sampled from a woman between 40 and 50 years old with acute COVID-19.

DNA of the CDR3: TGTGCCAGCAGCCAAGGATGGGGGACAGGGTCCTACGAGCAGTACTTC. Residues: CASSQGWGTGSYEQYF. V is TRBV14 and J is TRBJ2-7; 9 nucleotides agree with TRBD1. V lost 1 base, J lost 1 base, and 5 bases stayed unmatched. Germline CDR1 SGHDN, CDR2 FVKESK. The CDR3 runs to 16 residues.

The V and J genes are TRBV29-1 and TRBJ1-1, with 7 bases that match TRBD1. Looked up from germline, CDR1 is SQVTM and CDR2 is ANQGSEA. V was pared by 3 bases and J by 5 bases, with 6 bases of the junction left unmatched. This CDR3 is built from 13 residues. In DNA, the CDR3 is TGCAGCGTTGACCTCTACAGGGGTACTGAAGCTTTCTTT. Amino acid sequence: CSVDLYRGTEAFF.

The gene calls are TRBV28 and TRBJ2-7; 10 bases align to TRBD2. The CDR3 has 16 residues. J lost 4 bases, V lost 5 bases, and 11 bases had no gene match. Germline V gene lookup returns CDR1 MDHEN and CDR2 SYDVKM. The CDR3 DNA sequence: TGTGCCAGCAGTGCACTAGCGGGGCCGTCGCCTTACGAGCAGTACTTC. Its translation is CASSALAGPSPYEQYF. The complete variable domain, with remaining parts taken from reference TRBV28 and TRBJ2-7, reads DVKVTQSSRYLVKRTGEKVFLECVQDMDHENMFWYRQDPGLGLRLIYFSYDVKMKEKGDIPEGYSVSREKKERFSLILESASTNQTSMYLCASSALAGPSPYEQYFGPGTRLTVT.

This clone has only a few counts. This chain links TRBV7-2 with TRBJ1-3; D is unclear. CDR3 length: 15 amino acids. Deletions cut 3 bases from V and 0 bases from J, with 9 bases between. Germline values: CDR1 SGHTA, CDR2 FQGNSA. In nucleotides, the CDR3 is TGTGCCAGCAGCTTTAACCCCAGCTCTGGAAACACCATATATTTT. This encodes CASSFNPSSGNTIYF.

This clone was recorded many times. This chain uses TRBV28 with TRBJ1-2; 11 bases line up with TRBD1. Trimming removed 5 bases from V and 3 bases from J; junction bases left unmatched: 2. In germline, CDR1 is MDHEN, CDR2 SYDVKM. This CDR3 is built from 14 residues. CDR3 DNA sequence: TGTGCCAGCAGTCCGGGACAGGGGGACTATGGCTACACCTTC. It codes for CASSPGQGDYGYTF.

This chain joins TRBV6-5 and TRBJ2-4; TRBD1 aligns across 8 bases. Germline loops: CDR1 MNHEY, CDR2 SVGAGI. With 6 bases clipped from V and 0 bases from J, the junction kept 4 bases outside the gene matches. The CDR3 has 15 residues. CDR3 sequence reads: CASRKDRVAKNIQYF. CDR3 nucleotide sequence: TGTGCCAGCAGGAAGGACAGGGTAGCCAAAAACATTCAGTACTTC.

This clone was recorded a few times. At the DNA level, this CDR3 is encoded by other sequences in the same sample as well. The V and J genes are TRBV18 and TRBJ1-1, with TRBD1 identical over 7 bases. Germline-derived CDR1 and CDR2 are KGHSH and LQKENI. The ends lost 3 bases at V and 8 bases at J; junction bases unmatched: 3. There are 12 residues in the CDR3. The CDR3 region has the DNA TGTGCCAGCTCACCGAGACAGGGAGAAGCTTTCTTT. It specifies CASSPRQGEAFF.

This chain links TRBV5-6 with TRBJ1-4; D unresolved. Trimming stripped 4 bases from V and 7 bases from J, with 17 bases between. The CDR3 extends over 15 amino acids. Germline V gives CDR1 SGHDT, CDR2 YYEEEE. The CDR3 here is CASSNGPYEGEKLFF. The DNA of the CDR3 is TGTGCCAGCAGCAACGGGCCCTACGAGGGTGAAAAACTGTTTTTT.

J is TRBJ2-7 and V is TRBV4-3; maybe TRBD2 (6 bases). In germline, CDR1 is LGHNA, CDR2 YSLEER. The CDR3 has 14 amino acids. Trimming cost V 0 bases and J 1 base, with 7 bases left between them. The CDR3 reads CASSQDGGSYEQYF. The CDR3 region has the DNA TGCGCCAGCAGCCAAGACGGAGGGTCCTACGAGCAGTACTTC.

The rearrangement joins TRBV2 to TRBJ2-5; 10 bases match TRBD2. Germline assignment: CDR1 SNHLY and CDR2 FYNNEI. J gave up 7 bases and V 3 bases, and 8 bases lay outside the gene matches. The CDR3 covers 15 residues. CDR3 coding DNA: TGTGCCAGCAGTGAGACCCTAGCGGGAGTGGCGACCCAGTACTTC. Its translation is CASSETLAGVATQYF. The variable domain in full, with the rest retrieved from reference TRBV2 and TRBJ2-5, is EPEVTQTPSHQVTQMGQEVILRCVPISNHLYFYWYRQILGQKVEFLVSFYNNEISEKSEIFDDQFSVERPDGSNFTLKIRSTKLEDSAMYFCASSETLAGVATQYFGPGTRLLVL.

This clone has more than one count but fewer than ten. This sequence joins TRBV27 and TRBJ2-7, with D possibly matching TRBD2 (5 bases). Germline V CDR1 and CDR2: MNHEY, SMNVEV (reference sequence). Trimming stripped 6 bases from V and 2 bases from J, with 11 bases between. This CDR3 is built from 13 residues. Written as DNA, the CDR3 is TGTGCCAGCAGCCTAGCTAAGACCTACGAGCAGTACTTC. Translating it yields CASSLAKTYEQYF.

This clone occurred a few times. The chain is built from TRBV29-1 and TRBJ2-1; 8 nucleotides agree with TRBD1. V was clipped by 4 bases and J by 2 bases; unmatched bases: 7. The CDR3 runs to 15 residues. Germline values: CDR1 SQVTM, CDR2 ANQGSEA. This CDR3 is CSVGQTGGPYNEQFF. For the CDR3, the DNA is TGCAGCGTTGGGCAAACAGGGGGTCCCTACAATGAGCAGTTCTTC.

This clone was detected only a few times. The chain combines TRBV4-2 with TRBJ2-5, with unresolved D. The CDR3 totals 15 residues. V was cut by 0 bases and J by 5 bases, with 13 bases left in between. Germline V gene lookup returns CDR1 LGHNA and CDR2 YNFKEQ. The CDR3 sequence: CASSQDRRRDETQYF. The CDR3 region has the DNA TGTGCCAGCAGCCAAGATCGGCGGAGAGACGAGACCCAGTACTTC.

The chain links TRBV9 to TRBJ2-1; a weak D match, TRBD2 (6 bases). The germline V gene has CDR1 SGDLS and CDR2 YYNGEE. V dropped 1 base and J dropped 13 bases, with 15 bases sitting between them. The CDR3 is made up of 13 amino acids. This CDR3 is CASSVHLASVQFF. CDR3 bases: TGTGCCAGCAGCGTACATTTGGCTAGCGTTCAGTTCTTC.

This clone was seen a handful of times. The chain uses TRBV27 and TRBJ2-5, with D maybe TRBD1 (6 bases). There are 12 residues in the CDR3. The germline V gene has CDR1 MNHEY and CDR2 SMNVEV (reference sequence). V was pared by 5 bases and J by 5 bases, with 9 bases between. Written as DNA, the CDR3 is TGTGCCAGCAGTCCAGGGGACGAGACCCAGTACTTC. Residues: CASSPGDETQYF.

This chain joins TRBV3-1 (or the pseudogene TRBV3-2) and TRBJ1-3; 10 bases are shared with TRBD1. Germline CDR1 is LGHDT and CDR2 is YNNKEL (reference sequence). This CDR3 region has 17 residues. Trimming took 1 base from V and 1 from J; bases not matched to a gene: 4. The CDR3 coding sequence is TGTGCCAGCAGCCAAGGAACGGGACAGGGGTCTGGAAACACCATATATTTT. This sequence encodes CASSQGTGQGSGNTIYF.

The V gene is TRBV19, the J gene TRBJ1-5, with D possibly matching TRBD1 (5 bases). The V and J ends lost 4 bases and 2 bases respectively, with 18 bases between them. The CDR3 spans 17 residues. Germline assignment: CDR1 LNHDA and CDR2 SQIVND (reference sequence). CDR3 in DNA: TGTGCCAGTAGTACCGATGGGGGGAGGTATGGCAATCAGCCCCAGCATTTT. This gives the protein CASSTDGGRYGNQPQHF. Variable domain in full (rest from reference TRBV19 and TRBJ1-5): DGGITQSPKYLFRKEGQNVTLSCEQNLNHDAMYWYRQDPGQGLRLIYYSQIVNDFQKGDIAEGYSVSREKKESFPLTVTSAQKNPTAFYLCASSTDGGRYGNQPQHFGDGTRLSIL.